These 15 T cell receptor beta chains share one sample of origin, sequenced in a study of CD8+CD57+ T cells in acquired aplastic anemia. Sequencing was done on patients that had shown CD8+CD57+ cell expansion by flow cytometry. Genomic DNA provided the template from which TCR beta VDJ and CDR3 profiles were obtained. TCRdb reanalysed the reads using MiXCR and keeps one entry per CDR3 protein. The table shows some 160,000 distinct CDR3 sequences, with approximately 44% occurring only once. The source material was sorted CD4+, CD8+, or CD8+CD57+ T cells (not recorded which) from PBMCs. The receptor set was obtained from a human donor with aplastic anemia.

This clonotype has at least ten counts. V usage is TRBV5-1 and J usage is TRBJ2-3; 7 bases map to TRBD1. J was trimmed by 0 bases and V by 3 bases; bases with no gene match: 4. Germline values: CDR1 SGHRS, CDR2 YFSETQ. The CDR3 has 15 residues. The CDR3 sequence is CASSSRGISTDTQYF. The CDR3 DNA reads as TGCGCCAGCAGCTCCAGGGGGATTAGCACAGATACGCAGTATTTT.

V usage is TRBV5-1 and J usage is TRBJ2-2; TRBD2 matches 9 bases. Germline lookup yields CDR1 SGHRS and CDR2 YFSETQ. Trimming took 7 bases from V and 1 from J; bases not matched to a gene: 11. The CDR3 runs 17 residues. In DNA, the CDR3 is TGCGCCAGCGGTCTCGGGGCGGGAGGGAAGAACACCGGGGAGCTGTTTTTT. Translating gives CASGLGAGGKNTGELFF.

As to this clonotype: This is likely a read error, given that the CDR3 carries no conserved phenylalanine or tryptophan at its end. It is unclear where the CDR3 begins or ends on the DNA, so no DNA is shown, and the CDR3 is as TCRdb lists it. The chain couples TRBV25-1 to TRBJ2-2; no check of the table's D call, TRBD2, against the DNA was made. Germline CDR1 is MGHDK and CDR2 is SYGVNS. From its first to its last residue, the CDR3 has 8 amino acids. The CDR3 here is CASSEDYQ.

There are many counts of this clonotype. The V call is TRBV20-1, the J call TRBJ2-3, with D perhaps matching TRBD1 (5 bases). CDR1 is DFQATT and CDR2 is SNEGSKA in the germline V gene (reference sequence). V lost 5 bases, J lost 7 bases, and 25 bases lay in between. The CDR3 contains 16 residues. The CDR3 sequence is CSAPTATEGVLHTQYF. CDR3 DNA: TGCAGTGCTCCAACCGCGACAGAAGGTGTTCTTCATACGCAGTATTTT.

This clonotype has at least ten counts. The genes are TRBV7-6 and TRBJ2-3; 13 bases fit TRBD2. CDR1 is SGHVS, CDR2 FNYEAQ, per germline. V dropped 4 bases and J dropped 6; count of bases not matched to a gene: 7. The CDR3 sequence is 16 residues long. DNA of the CDR3: TGTGCCAGCAGCTCCCGGACTAGCGGGAGTGGGGATACGCAGTATTTT. This translates into CASSSRTSGSGDTQYF. The variable domain in full, completed from reference TRBV7-6 and TRBJ2-3, reads GAGVSQSPRYKVTKRGQDVALRCDPISGHVSLYWYRQALGQGPEFLTYFNYEAQQDKSGLPNDRFSAERPEGSISTLTIQRTEQRDSAMYRCASSSRTSGSGDTQYFGPGTRLTVL.

This clonotype was seen many times. The chain joins TRBV7-9 to TRBJ1-1; D not resolved. Looked up from germline, CDR1 is SEHNR and CDR2 is FQNEAQ (reference sequence). The V and J ends lost 1 base and 0 bases respectively, with 3 bases between them. The CDR3 consists of 13 residues. The CDR3 DNA is TGTGCCAGCAGCTTAGAGATGAACACTGAAGCTTTCTTT. Translating gives CASSLEMNTEAFF.

This clonotype showed up many times. The chain combines TRBV19 with TRBJ2-1; 12 nucleotides agree with TRBD2. This CDR3 is built from 18 residues. From germline, CDR1 is LNHDA and CDR2 SQIVND (reference sequence). V shed 3 bases, J shed 4 bases, and the junction held 10 bases outside the gene matches. In DNA, the CDR3 is TGTGCCAGTAGTATGCTAGCGGGGGGGCCAAAGGGGTACAATGAGCAGTTCTTC. This sequence encodes CASSMLAGGPKGYNEQFF.

This sequence joins TRBV10-3 and TRBJ2-3; 12 bases are shared with TRBD2. The V gene end was trimmed by 4 bases and the J gene end by 2 bases; junction bases not matched to a gene: 7. The CDR3 has 17 amino acids. In germline, CDR1 is ENHRY, CDR2 SYGVKD. The CDR3 coding sequence is TGTGCCATCAGTGGGAAACTAGCGGGGGGCATCACAGATACGCAGTATTTT. This translates into CAISGKLAGGITDTQYF.

The chain recombines TRBV3-1 with TRBJ2-4, with TRBD2 matching over 9 bases. The CDR3 is 17 amino acids. J lost 3 bases, V lost 3 bases, and 9 bases had no gene match. Germline V gene data show CDR1 as LGHDT and CDR2 as YNNKEL (reference sequence). The CDR3 spells CASSQDLARGGKNIQYF. The CDR3 nucleotides read TGTGCCAGCAGCCAGGACCTTGCGCGGGGGGGCAAAAACATTCAGTACTTC. The entire variable domain, with the rest obtained from reference TRBV3-1 and TRBJ2-4, is as follows: DTAVSQTPKYLVTQMGNDKSIKCEQNLGHDTMYWYKQDSKKFLKIMFSYNNKELIINETVPNRFSPKSPDKAHLNLHINSLELGDSAVYFCASSQDLARGGKNIQYFGAGTRLSVL.

This chain connects TRBV20-1 to TRBJ1-5; 7 bases map to TRBD1. The CDR3 loop spans 14 amino acids. Germline assignment: CDR1 DFQATT and CDR2 SNEGSKA (reference sequence). The V and J ends lost 6 bases and 4 bases, in that order; junction bases with no gene match: 9. CDR3 nucleotides: TGCAGTGCCAGCAGGGGGACGGAGAATCAGCCCCAGCATTTT. It codes for CSASRGTENQPQHF.

This clonotype was seen more than once but under ten times. A much larger clone lies a single base off, so this may be a read error. The chain combines TRBV20-1 with TRBJ2-3; 8 bases fit TRBD2. The trim removed 8 bases at V and 8 bases at J, leaving 12 bases unmatched. There are 13 residues in the CDR3. CDR1 and CDR2 (germline): DFQATT, SNEGSKA (reference sequence). The CDR3 sequence is CSTGRGAPGTQYF. CDR3 coding DNA: TGCAGTACCGGGCGGGGGGCCCCAGGTACGCAGTATTTT.

The chain recombines TRBV10-3 with TRBJ1-2; unclear D gene. Germline assignment: CDR1 ENHRY and CDR2 SYGVKD. Trimming stripped 11 bases from V and 1 base from J, with 11 bases between. The CDR3 runs 12 residues. The CDR3 sequence: CAVEHSNYGYTF. Here the CDR3 DNA reads TGTGCCGTGGAGCACAGTAACTATGGCTACACCTTC.

This sequence joins TRBV10-3 and TRBJ2-7; 7 positions agree with TRBD2. Trimming removed 0 bases from V and 1 base from J; junction bases left unmatched: 3. The CDR3 length is 15 residues. Germline CDR1 ENHRY, CDR2 SYGVKD. The CDR3 DNA reads TGTGCCATCAGTGAGTCGGCGGGGGAGTCCTACGAGCAGTACTTC. It is translated as CAISESAGESYEQYF.

This clonotype was picked up many times. The gene calls are TRBV20-1 and TRBJ1-4; D is undetermined. There are 11 residues in the CDR3. CDR1 DFQATT and CDR2 SNEGSKA come from the germline V gene (reference sequence). V was clipped by 6 bases and J by 8 bases, with 10 bases between them. CDR3: CSAERREKLFF. CDR3 in DNA: TGCAGTGCCGAACGCAGGGAAAAACTGTTTTTT.

This clonotype was counted many times. The rearrangement joins TRBV11-1 to TRBJ1-2; D gene uncertain. Trimming shortened V by 1 base and J by 6 bases, and 6 bases separated the two germline ends. The CDR3 runs to 12 residues. The germline V gene encodes CDR1 SGHAT and CDR2 FQDESV (reference sequence). The CDR3 protein is CASSLDVNGYTF. In nucleotides, the CDR3 is TGTGCCAGCAGCTTAGACGTTAATGGCTACACCTTC.